Shown below are 5 T cell receptor beta chains from a single sample sequenced in a study of blood T cell repertoires in COVID-19. The protocol was immunoSEQ multiplex PCR, while the TCRdb copy is restricted to in-frame clones and leaves out a portion. Among around 300,000 clones listed, about 85% were seen once. The specimen sequenced was PBMCs or T cells enriched from blood (not recorded which). The source of these receptors is a woman in her fifties or sixties who had recovered from COVID-19.

V usage is TRBV19 and J usage is TRBJ2-5, with unresolved D. Germline V gene sequence: CDR1 LNHDA, CDR2 SQIVND (reference sequence). The CDR3 extends over 14 amino acids. V lost 2 bases, J lost 5 bases, and 12 bases lay in between. The DNA of the CDR3 is TGTGCCAGTAGTATACCGACAAGGCCGGAGACCCAGTACTTC. The encoded protein is CASSIPTRPETQYF.

The V and J genes are TRBV6-6 and TRBJ2-5; 14 bases match TRBD2. This CDR3 region has 18 residues. Germline V gene sequence: CDR1 MNHNY, CDR2 SVGAGI (reference sequence). Trimming took 5 bases from V and 2 from J; bases not matched to a gene: 10. DNA for the CDR3: TGTGCCAGCAGTCCCTTGGGGACTAGCGGGAGTGGGCAAGAGACCCAGTACTTC. Protein product: CASSPLGTSGSGQETQYF.

The chain is built from TRBV27 and TRBJ2-5, with TRBD1 matching over 7 bases. V shed 4 bases, J shed 2 bases, and the junction held 7 bases outside the gene matches. Per the germline V gene, CDR1 is MNHEY and CDR2 is SMNVEV (reference sequence). This CDR3 comprises 15 residues. The chain's CDR3 is CASSSPTGEQETQYF. The CDR3 nucleotides are TGTGCCAGCAGTTCCCCAACAGGGGAGCAAGAGACCCAGTACTTC.

V usage is TRBV27 and J usage is TRBJ2-7, with a weak D call TRBD1 (6 bases). V dropped 6 bases and J dropped 3 bases, with 18 bases sitting between them. The CDR3 sequence is 15 residues long. Germline lookup yields CDR1 MNHEY and CDR2 SMNVEV (reference sequence). CDR3 coding DNA: TGTGCCAGCAGAAGACAGGCCCTGGTCTACTACGAGCAGTACTTC. Residues: CASRRQALVYYEQYF.

The rearrangement links TRBV6-2 or TRBV6-3 to TRBJ2-1; 7 nucleotides line up with TRBD2. Looked up from germline, CDR1 is MNHEY and CDR2 is SVGEGT. The CDR3 is made up of 16 amino acids. J lost 2 bases, V lost 3 bases, and 7 bases had no gene match. CDR3 sequence reads: CASSYGASGAYNEQFF. The CDR3, as DNA: TGTGCCAGCAGTTATGGGGCTAGCGGAGCCTACAATGAGCAGTTCTTC.